This TCR beta chain was identified during a study of T-cell memory formation after mild COVID-19 (dated by TCRdb to 2020 to 2022). Some background on the complete study: TCR sequence clusters from the two donors were largely donor specific. Longitudinal TCRalpha and TCRbeta repertoire sequencing tracked T-cell clones expanding and contracting after mild COVID-19 in a couple of donors. Two young, previously healthy adult volunteers, one female and one male, were included in the cohort.

Ficoll-Paque density gradient centrifugation was used to isolate PBMCs. As for this clonotype: No cognate antigen has been identified for it. The input lacks base qualities; no much larger clone sits a single base away.

The germline V gene gives CDR1 as SGHRS and CDR2 as YFSETQ. Inclusive of the bounding cysteine and phenylalanine, the CDR3 is 16 residues long. Only CDR3 DNA is held: 48 bases, read in frame from base 1. Ends trimmed: V by 4 bases, J by 4 bases; bases unmatched to a gene: 9. What the research found in general, with its limitations: The detection of some responding clones in pre-infection memory suggests that pre-existing cross-reactive memory T cells joined the SARS-CoV-2 response. From day 15 to 85, contracting clones showed balanced CD4/CD8 phenotypes, whereas a second wave of clones that expanded from day 15 to 37 leaned towards CD4+. The second-wave clones that peaked on day 37 were not confirmed to be SARS-CoV-2 specific. The study covered only a couple of mild cases, and larger cohorts including severe cases with pre-infection samples were considered necessary. Contracting CD4+ clones were located mainly in the CM and EM memory subsets, whereas CD8+ clones were found to be enriched in EMRA.

This sample was sequenced with an Illumina NovaSeq 6000. cDNA libraries for TCRalpha and TCRbeta were prepared by 5'RACE using constant-segment primers, with sample barcodes and unique molecular identifiers added. Trizol reagent was used to extract RNA from every sample. Libraries were amplified in two PCR steps, with a second sample barcode and Illumina TruSeq adapters added in the second step. Sequencing of the libraries was done on an Illumina NovaSeq, producing 2 x 150 bp paired-end reads. In the paper's pipeline: Demultiplexing of reads and collapsing into UMI-guided consensus sequences were performed with migec v1.2.7. With mixcr v2.1.11, UMI consensuses were aligned to TRA and TRB V and J templates and assembled into clonotypes. A clonotype was counted as expanded or contracted only if both edgeR and NoisET called the change significant, with noise models trained on biological replicates. For edgeR calls, the thresholds were a false discovery rate-adjusted p below 0.01 and a log2 fold-change of 1. As an exploratory analysis of dynamics, max-normalized trajectories of the 1000 most abundant clonotypes were examined by PCA with hierarchical clustering. Each responding clone was given a CD4 or CD8 phenotype based on the CD4+ and CD8+ repertoires, which had been sequenced separately. The raw public data were reprocessed by TCRdb itself: fastp quality trimming at Q25, MiXCR clonotype calling, in-frame beta chains only. Here each entry gathers all rows of one CDR3 protein and keeps the most common genes and DNA. These V and J calls are TCRdb output, not the study's own analysis. For this sample there are just under 150,000 distinct CDR3 sequences; over 15% appear just once. 2% to 2.5% of the sample lies in the top ten.

The rearrangement joined TRBV5-1 to TRBJ2-2; 8 bases in the middle match TRBD2. The clonotype originates from an adult woman who had mild COVID-19 (a few samples of this study predate the infection). The sample titles of this study are shuffled in the database, so cell type and time point are left out; the donor was told from shared clones. Material: PBMCs or a T cell subset sorted from them (not recorded which). The CDR3 protein is CASSLLGLAGTGELFF. Read as DNA, the sequence is TGCGCCAGCAGCCTATTAGGACTAGCAGGCACCGGGGAGCTGTTTTTT.